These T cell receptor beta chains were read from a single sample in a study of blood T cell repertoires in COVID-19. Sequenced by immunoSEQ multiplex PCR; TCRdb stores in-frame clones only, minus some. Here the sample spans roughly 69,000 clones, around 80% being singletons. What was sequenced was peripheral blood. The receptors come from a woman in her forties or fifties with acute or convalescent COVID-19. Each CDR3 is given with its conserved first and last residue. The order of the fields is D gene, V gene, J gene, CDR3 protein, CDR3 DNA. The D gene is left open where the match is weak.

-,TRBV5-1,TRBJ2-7,CASSTTTGPYEQYF,TGCGCCAGCAGCACCACGACAGGACCCTACGAGCAGTACTTC
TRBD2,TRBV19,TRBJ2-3,CASSSGTSGSHTQYF,TGTGCCAGTAGCTCAGGGACTAGCGGTTCACATACGCAGTATTTT
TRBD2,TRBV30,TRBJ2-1,CAWAGLAERQFF,TGTGCCTGGGCCGGACTAGCGGAAAGGCAGTTCTTC
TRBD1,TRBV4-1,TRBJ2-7,CASSQGRQGGTSEQYF,TGCGCCAGCAGCCAAGGTAGACAGGGGGGTACCTCCGAGCAGTACTTC
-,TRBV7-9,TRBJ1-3,CASSSRQASGNTIYF,TGTGCCAGCAGCTCCAGACAGGCCTCTGGAAACACCATATATTTT
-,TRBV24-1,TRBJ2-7,CATSAPFSYEQYF,TGTGCCACCAGTGCCCCTTTCTCCTACGAGCAGTACTTC
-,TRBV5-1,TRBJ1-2,CASSLEQGLGYTF,TGCGCCAGCAGCTTGGAGCAGGGTTTGGGCTACACCTTC
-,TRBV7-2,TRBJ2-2,CASSPRVTTTGELFF,TGTGCCAGCAGCCCCAGGGTGACCACTACCGGGGAGCTGTTTTTT
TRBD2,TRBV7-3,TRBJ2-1,CASSNPSGEQFF,TGTGCCAGCAGCAATCCTAGCGGTGAGCAGTTCTTC
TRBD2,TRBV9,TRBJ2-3,CASSRTSGTDTDTQYF,TGTGCCAGCTCCAGGACTAGCGGGACCGACACAGATACGCAGTATTTT
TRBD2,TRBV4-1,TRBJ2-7,CASSRGTSLDSYEQYF,TGCGCCAGCAGCCGAGGGACTAGCCTTGACTCCTACGAGCAGTACTTC
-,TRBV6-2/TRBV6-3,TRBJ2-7,CASSPLRYEQYF,TGTGCCAGCAGTCCCCTCCGTTACGAGCAGTACTTC
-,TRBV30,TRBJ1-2,CAWSVQAGEGYTF,TGTGCCTGGAGTGTACAGGCAGGGGAAGGCTACACCTTC
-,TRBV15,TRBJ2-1,CATSRGRASLYNEQFF,TGTGCCACCAGCAGAGGGAGGGCTAGCCTTTACAATGAGCAGTTCTTC
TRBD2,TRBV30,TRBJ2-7,CAFTGGGYEQYF,TGTGCCTTCACCGGGGGGGGTTACGAGCAGTACTTC
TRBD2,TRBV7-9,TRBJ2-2,CASSRTGLAGEGNTGELFF,TGTGCCAGCAGCAGAACGGGACTAGCGGGAGAAGGGAACACCGGGGAGCTGTTTTTT